One TCR beta chain is described in this entry. Antigen specificity is unknown. PCR involved 60 Vbeta and 13 Jbeta primers. The method was immunoSEQ multiplex PCR; TCRdb's version includes in-frame clones alone and lacks a portion of them. The sample gives around 92,000 clones, about four fifths of which show up once; around 3.2% is in the top ten. V lost 1 base to trimming and J lost 3 bases, with 7 bases between them. The CDR3 runs to 13 residues. Per germline, CDR1 SGHRS and CDR2 YFSETQ. The data belong to a study of cytomegalovirus exposure and HLA in healthy donors. Study-wide points: Sequencing depth roughly uniform across donors was assumed in presence/absence analyses. There were some public TCRs occurring in many donors, but most TCR sequences were rare. The study reported that TCR beta sequences accurately predicted HLA-A and HLA-B alleles in most subjects.

The TCR sequence derives from a female donor in good health and CMV-seropositive. Sample: PBMCs. The J gene is TRBJ1-1, the V gene TRBV5-1; the D is unclear. CDR3 nucleotides: TGCGCCAGCAGCTTGAACCAGGACACTGAAGCTTTCTTT. Its protein is CASSLNQDTEAFF.